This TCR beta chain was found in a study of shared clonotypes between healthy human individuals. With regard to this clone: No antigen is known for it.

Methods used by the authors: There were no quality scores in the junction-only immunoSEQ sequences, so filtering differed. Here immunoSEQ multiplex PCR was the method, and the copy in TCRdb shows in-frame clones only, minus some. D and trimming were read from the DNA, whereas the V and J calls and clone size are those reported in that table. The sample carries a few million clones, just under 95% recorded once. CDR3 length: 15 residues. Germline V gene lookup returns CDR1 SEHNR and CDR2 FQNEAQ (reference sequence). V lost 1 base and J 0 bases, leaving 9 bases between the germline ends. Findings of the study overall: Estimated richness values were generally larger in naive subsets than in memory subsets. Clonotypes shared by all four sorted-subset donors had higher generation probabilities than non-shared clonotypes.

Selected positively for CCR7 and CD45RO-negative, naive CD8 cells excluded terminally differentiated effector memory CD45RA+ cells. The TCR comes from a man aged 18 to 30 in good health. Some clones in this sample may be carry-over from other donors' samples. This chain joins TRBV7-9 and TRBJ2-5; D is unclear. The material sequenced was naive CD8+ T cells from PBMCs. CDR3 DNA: TGTGCCAGCAGCTTAGATTACCCATACCAAGAGACCCAGTACTTC. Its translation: CASSLDYPYQETQYF.